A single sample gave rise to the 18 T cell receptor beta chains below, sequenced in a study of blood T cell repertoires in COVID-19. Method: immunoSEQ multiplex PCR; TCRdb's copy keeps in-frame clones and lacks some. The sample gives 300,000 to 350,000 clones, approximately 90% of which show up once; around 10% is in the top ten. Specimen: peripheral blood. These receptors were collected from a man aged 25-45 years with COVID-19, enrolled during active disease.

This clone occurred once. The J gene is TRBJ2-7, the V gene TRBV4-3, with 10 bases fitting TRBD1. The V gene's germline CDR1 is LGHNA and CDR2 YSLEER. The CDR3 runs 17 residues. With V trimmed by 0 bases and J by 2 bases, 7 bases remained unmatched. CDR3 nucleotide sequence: TGCGCCAGCAGCCAAGAGTCTAAGGACAGGGGGACCTACGAGCAGTACTTC. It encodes CASSQESKDRGTYEQYF.

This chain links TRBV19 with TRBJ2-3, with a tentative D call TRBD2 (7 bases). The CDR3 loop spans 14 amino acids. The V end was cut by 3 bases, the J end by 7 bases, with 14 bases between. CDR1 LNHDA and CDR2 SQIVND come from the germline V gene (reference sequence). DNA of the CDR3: TGTGCCAGTAGTATCGGCGGGGGCGAGCATACGCAGTATTTT. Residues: CASSIGGGEHTQYF.

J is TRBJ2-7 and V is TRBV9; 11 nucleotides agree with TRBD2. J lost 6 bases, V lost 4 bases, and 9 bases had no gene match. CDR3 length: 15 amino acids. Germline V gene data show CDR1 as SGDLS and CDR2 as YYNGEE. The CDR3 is CASSPSGGRGREQYF. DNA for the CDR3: TGTGCCAGCAGCCCTAGCGGGGGGCGGGGGCGCGAGCAGTACTTC. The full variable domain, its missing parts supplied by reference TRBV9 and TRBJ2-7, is DSGVTQTPKHLITATGQRVTLRCSPRSGDLSVYWYQQSLDQGLQFLIQYYNGEERAKGNILERFSAQQFPDLHSELNLSSLELGDSALYFCASSPSGGRGREQYFGPGTRLTVT.

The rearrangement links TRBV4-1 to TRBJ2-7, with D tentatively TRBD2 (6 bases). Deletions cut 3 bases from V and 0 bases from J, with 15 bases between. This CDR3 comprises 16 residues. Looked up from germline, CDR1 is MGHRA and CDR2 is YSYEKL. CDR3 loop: CASSHFPAGLSYEQYF. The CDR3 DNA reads TGCGCCAGCAGCCACTTTCCAGCGGGCCTCTCCTACGAGCAGTACTTC.

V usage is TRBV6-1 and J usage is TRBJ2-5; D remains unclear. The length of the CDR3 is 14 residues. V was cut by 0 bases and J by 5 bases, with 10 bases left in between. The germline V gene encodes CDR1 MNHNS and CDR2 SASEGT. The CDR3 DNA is TGTGCCAGCAGTGAAGCGGTAGCTGGCGAGACCCAGTACTTC. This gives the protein CASSEAVAGETQYF.

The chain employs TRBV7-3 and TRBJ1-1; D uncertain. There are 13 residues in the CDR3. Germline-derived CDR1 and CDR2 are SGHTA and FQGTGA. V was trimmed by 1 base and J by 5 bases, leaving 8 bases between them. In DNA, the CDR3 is TGTGCCAGCAGCTTAAGCGAGGGTACTGAAGCTTTCTTT. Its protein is CASSLSEGTEAFF.

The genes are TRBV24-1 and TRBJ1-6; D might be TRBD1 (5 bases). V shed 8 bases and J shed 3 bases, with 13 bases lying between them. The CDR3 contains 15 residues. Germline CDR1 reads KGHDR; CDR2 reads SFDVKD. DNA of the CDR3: TGTGCCACCACCAGTTTAAGGGGCTATAATTCACCCCTCCACTTT. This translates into CATTSLRGYNSPLHF.

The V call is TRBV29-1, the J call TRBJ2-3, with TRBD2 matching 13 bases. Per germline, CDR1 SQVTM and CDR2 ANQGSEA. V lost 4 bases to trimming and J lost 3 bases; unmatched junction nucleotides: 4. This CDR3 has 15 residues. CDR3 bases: TGCAGCGTTGTGGGACTAGCGGGGTCAACAGATACGCAGTATTTT. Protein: CSVVGLAGSTDTQYF.

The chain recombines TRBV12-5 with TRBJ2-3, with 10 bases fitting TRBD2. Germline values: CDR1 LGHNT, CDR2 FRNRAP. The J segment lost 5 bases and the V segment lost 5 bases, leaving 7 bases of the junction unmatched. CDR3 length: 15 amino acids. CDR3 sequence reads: CASGPSSGGLDTQYF. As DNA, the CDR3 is TGTGCTAGTGGTCCCTCTAGCGGGGGATTAGATACGCAGTATTTT.

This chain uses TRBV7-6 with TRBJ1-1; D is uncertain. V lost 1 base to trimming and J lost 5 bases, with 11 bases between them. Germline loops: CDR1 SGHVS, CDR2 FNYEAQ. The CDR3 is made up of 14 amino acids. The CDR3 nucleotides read TGTGCCAGCAGCTTAGTCGTAGGAGGGACTGAAGCTTTCTTT. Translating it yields CASSLVVGGTEAFF.

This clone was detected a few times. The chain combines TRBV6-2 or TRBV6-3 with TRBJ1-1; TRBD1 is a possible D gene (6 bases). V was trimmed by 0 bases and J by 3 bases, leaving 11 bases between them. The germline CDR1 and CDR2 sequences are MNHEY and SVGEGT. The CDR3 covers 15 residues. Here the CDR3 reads CASSYSKGVHTEAFF. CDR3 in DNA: TGTGCCAGCAGTTACTCGAAGGGGGTTCACACTGAAGCTTTCTTT.

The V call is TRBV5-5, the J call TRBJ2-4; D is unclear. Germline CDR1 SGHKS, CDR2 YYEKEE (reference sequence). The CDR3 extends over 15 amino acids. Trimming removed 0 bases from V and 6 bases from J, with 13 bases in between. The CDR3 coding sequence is TGTGCCAGCAGCTTGGGGGCCTCACCCCTAAACATTCAGTACTTC. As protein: CASSLGASPLNIQYF. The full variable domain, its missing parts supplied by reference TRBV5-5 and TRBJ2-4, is DAGVTQSPTHLIKTRGQQVTLRCSPISGHKSVSWYQQVLGQGPQFIFQYYEKEERGRGNFPDRFSARQFPNYSSELNVNALLLGDSALYLCASSLGASPLNIQYFGAGTRLSVL.

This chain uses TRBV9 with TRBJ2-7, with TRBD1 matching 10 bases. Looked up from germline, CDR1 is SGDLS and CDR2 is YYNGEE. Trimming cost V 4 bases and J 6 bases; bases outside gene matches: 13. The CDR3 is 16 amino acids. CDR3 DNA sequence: TGTGCCAGCAGCCCGCACCTGGGACAGGGGATAGGCGAGCAGTACTTC. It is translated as CASSPHLGQGIGEQYF.

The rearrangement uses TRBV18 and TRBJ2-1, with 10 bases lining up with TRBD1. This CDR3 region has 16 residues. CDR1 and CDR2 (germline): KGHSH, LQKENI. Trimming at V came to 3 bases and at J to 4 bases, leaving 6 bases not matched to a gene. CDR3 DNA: TGTGCCAGCTCACCCGGTCCGGGACAGGGGTACAATGAGCAGTTCTTC. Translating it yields CASSPGPGQGYNEQFF. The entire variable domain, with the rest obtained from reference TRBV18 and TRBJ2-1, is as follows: NAGVMQNPRHLVRRRGQEARLRCSPMKGHSHVYWYRQLPEEGLKFMVYLQKENIIDESGMPKERFSAEFPKEGPSILRIQQVVRGDSAAYFCASSPGPGQGYNEQFFGPGTRLTVL.

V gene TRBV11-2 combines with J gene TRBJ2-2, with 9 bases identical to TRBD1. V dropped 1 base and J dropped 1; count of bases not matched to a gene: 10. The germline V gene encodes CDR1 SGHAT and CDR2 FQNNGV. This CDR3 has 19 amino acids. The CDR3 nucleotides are TGTGCCAGCAGCTTAGCGTTACGCGGGACAGGGTGGAACACCGGGGAGCTGTTTTTT. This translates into CASSLALRGTGWNTGELFF.

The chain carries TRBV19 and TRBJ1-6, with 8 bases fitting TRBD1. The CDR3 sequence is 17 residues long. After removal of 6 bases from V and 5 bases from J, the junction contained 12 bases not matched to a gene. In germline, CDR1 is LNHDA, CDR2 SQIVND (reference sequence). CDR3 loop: CASSRSAGGYDNSPLHF. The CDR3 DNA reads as TGTGCCAGTAGCCGCTCCGCAGGGGGCTATGATAATTCACCCCTCCACTTT.

This chain's CDR3 is CAWSALRGRGNIQYF. CDR3 sequence (DNA): TGTGCCTGGAGTGCGCTCCGGGGAAGAGGAAACATTCAGTACTTC. The chain has TRBV30 and TRBJ2-4; tentatively, D is TRBD2 (5 bases). The CDR3 is 15 amino acids. V lost 1 base and J lost 6, with 16 bases in between. Looked up from germline, CDR1 is GTSNPN and CDR2 is SVGIG (reference sequence).

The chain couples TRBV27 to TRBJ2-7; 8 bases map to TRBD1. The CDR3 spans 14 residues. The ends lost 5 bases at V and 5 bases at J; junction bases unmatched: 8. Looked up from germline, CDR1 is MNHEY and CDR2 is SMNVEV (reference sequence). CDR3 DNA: TGTGCCAGCAGTGACAGGGGAATTTCGGACGAGCAGTACTTC. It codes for CASSDRGISDEQYF.